This TCR beta chain was captured in a study of blood T cell repertoires in COVID-19. For the study at large: Sites in the United States, Italy and Spain provided acute and convalescent COVID-19 samples.

In the study's own analysis: Quantification of nucleated cells was approximated via reference gene primer amplification. The protocol was immunoSEQ multiplex PCR, while the TCRdb copy is restricted to in-frame clones and leaves out a portion. V and J calls and clone size are those listed in that table; D and trimming were worked out from the DNA. Of fewer than 200,000 clones in the sample, around 87% are singletons; the top ten hold just under 2.5%. The sample was peripheral blood. This receptor was identified in a man in his forties with active or convalescent COVID-19.

Here the CDR3 DNA reads TGTGCCAGCAGTTACAGCCTACTGAACTATAGCAATCAGCCCCAGCATTTT. It is translated as CASSYSLLNYSNQPQHF. This chain links TRBV6-2 or TRBV6-3 with TRBJ1-5, with unresolved D. Germline-derived CDR1 and CDR2 are MNHEY and SVGEGT. This CDR3 has 17 residues. Trimming cost V 2 bases and J 0 bases, with 14 bases left between them.